The rows below give T cell receptor beta chains drawn from one sample of a study of CD8+ T cells in alopecia areata. Profiling relied on immunoSEQ multiplex PCR, and the TCRdb table lists in-frame clones only, not all of them. In the table there are 95,000 to 110,000 clones, around 50% of which are singletons. Sequencing was carried out using CD4+ T cells sorted from blood. Every receptor here comes from a human donor in good health. Both conserved end residues are part of each CDR3. The D gene is left open where the match is weak. Expanded clones get a size class; other rows say once, few or many, or leave the size out.

>TRBJ1-1|-|TRBV29-1|12|-
TGCAGCGACCTTACAGGGAACACTGAAGCTTTCTTT
CSDLTGNTEAFF
>TRBJ2-5|-|TRBV30|10|-
TGTGCCTGGAGTGGCGAGACCCAGTACTTC
CAWSGETQYF
>TRBJ1-5|TRBD1|TRBV7-6|15|-
TGTGCCAGCAGCTTAGGGACAGGGCACAATCAGCCCCAGCATTTT
CASSLGTGHNQPQHF
>TRBJ2-7|-|TRBV7-2|13|few
TGTGCCAGCAGCTTAGATAACACCTTATTACTGTACTTC
CASSLDNTLLLYF
>TRBJ1-1|-|TRBV18|16|few
TGTGCCAGCTCACCCTTAGCCGGGACACCTAACACTGAAGCTTTCTTT
CASSPLAGTPNTEAFF
>TRBJ1-2|-|TRBV4-1|15|-
TGCGCCAGCAGCCAAGATGTTGGAGGGAAGAGGGGCTACACCTTC
CASSQDVGGKRGYTF
>TRBJ2-7|TRBD2|TRBV30|14|-
TGTGCCTGGAGTGTTCAAGCGGGGAGCTACGAGCAGTACTTC
CAWSVQAGSYEQYF
>TRBJ1-2|-|TRBV7-2|13|few
TGTGCCAGCAGCCCCACCCCAGGGATTGGCTACACCTTC
CASSPTPGIGYTF
>TRBJ2-5|-|TRBV20-1|11|-
TGCAGTGTCGAAGTGAGAGAGACCCAGTACTTC
CSVEVRETQYF
>TRBJ2-5|-|TRBV29-1|13|few
TGCAGCGTTGCCGGGGAGTACCAAGAGACCCAGTACTTC
CSVAGEYQETQYF
>TRBJ1-3|-|TRBV4-3|17|-
TGCGCCAGCAGCCATTCAGGGGTGCCGAGCTCTGGAAACACCATATATTTT
CASSHSGVPSSGNTIYF
>TRBJ2-3|-|TRBV29-1|12|-
TGCAGCGTTGCTGGGGGAGGCGATACGCAGTATTTT
CSVAGGGDTQYF
>TRBJ2-1|TRBD1|TRBV2|13|-
TGTGCCAGCGGGACAGGGGGTACAGGGAAGCAGTTCTTC
CASGTGGTGKQFF
>TRBJ2-3|-|TRBV6-1|14|-
TGTGCCAGCAGGGTACAGGGATCAATAGATACGCAGTATTTT
CASRVQGSIDTQYF
>TRBJ1-2|-|TRBV5-6|16|-
TGTGCCAGCAGCTTGCCGGGGACACGGTTCGACTATGGCTACACCTTC
CASSLPGTRFDYGYTF
>TRBJ1-2|-|TRBV5-5|15|-
TGTGCCAGCAGGCATACAGCGGGGGCCGGGTATGGCTACACCTTC
CASRHTAGAGYGYTF
>TRBJ2-3|TRBD2|TRBV7-9|16|few
TGTGCCAGCAGCTTAGAGAGCGGGGGCAGCACAGATACGCAGTATTTT
CASSLESGGSTDTQYF
>TRBJ1-6|-|TRBV2|15|-
TGTGCCAGCAGTGAATCGGGCTCAAATAATTCACCCCTCCACTTT
CASSESGSNNSPLHF
>TRBJ1-6|-|TRBV5-1|15|-
TGCGCCAGCAGCAGGACTCCGGACAATAATTCACCCCTCCACTTT
CASSRTPDNNSPLHF
>TRBJ1-1|-|TRBV11-2|14|few
TGTGCCAGCAGCTTAGTTCAGGGAATCACTGAAGCTTTCTTT
CASSLVQGITEAFF
>TRBJ1-2|-|TRBV27|15|-
TGTGCCAGCAGTCCCGCTTCGAGGGGAGATATTGGCTACACCTTC
CASSPASRGDIGYTF
>TRBJ1-1|-|TRBV5-1|16|-
TGCGCCAGCAGCCTTGAATCGGGGGTGGTGAACACTGAAGCTTTCTTT
CASSLESGVVNTEAFF
>TRBJ2-1|-|TRBV27|13|-
TGTGCCAGCGGGACTCTACGTATCAATGAGCAGTTCTTC
CASGTLRINEQFF
>TRBJ2-1|-|TRBV6-6|14|-
TGTGCCAGCAGTCGCCGGGAGACCAACAATGAGCAGTTCTTC
CASSRRETNNEQFF
>TRBJ2-7|-|TRBV2|11|few
TGTGCCAGCACCTACAACTACGAGCAGTACTTC
CASTYNYEQYF
>TRBJ1-5|-|TRBV15|20|-
TGTGCCACCAGCAGATCATCTGGAGGGGGGGTTGAAGGTAGCAATCAGCCCCAGCATTTT
CATSRSSGGGVEGSNQPQHF
>TRBJ1-1|TRBD1|TRBV4-1|14|-
TGCGCCAGCAGCCGAGGGGACAGGGGGCGATTAGCTTTCTTT
CASSRGDRGRLAFF
>TRBJ2-5|-|TRBV30|11|-
TGTGCCTGGACCCTACAAGGCTATCAGTACTTC
CAWTLQGYQYF
>TRBJ2-1|TRBD1|TRBV30|15|-
TGTGCCTGGAGTATTGGCCAGGGGGCTTCGAATGAGCAGTTCTTC
CAWSIGQGASNEQFF
>TRBJ1-1|-|TRBV2|13|-
TGTGCCAGCAGTGGACAGAAGAACACTGAAGCTTTCTTT
CASSGQKNTEAFF
>TRBJ2-3|-|TRBV13|13|-
TGTGCCAGCAGCTTTAGTGGGGCAGATACGCAGTATTTT
CASSFSGADTQYF
>TRBJ1-5|-|TRBV29-1|13|few
TGCAGCGCGAGCGAAAACAGGGACCAGCCCCAGCATTTT
CSASENRDQPQHF
>TRBJ2-4|TRBD1|TRBV29-1|13|-
TGCAGCGCAACCGGGACAGAATATAACATTCAGTACTTC
CSATGTEYNIQYF
>TRBJ2-7|TRBD1|TRBV6-5|16|-
TGTGCCAGCAGTTTCCAAAATACGGGACAGCCGTACGAGCAGTACTTC
CASSFQNTGQPYEQYF
>TRBJ1-1|TRBD1|TRBV10-3|16|-
TGTGCCATCAGTGAGGGAACAGGGGGTTGGAACACTGAAGCTTTCTTT
CAISEGTGGWNTEAFF
>TRBJ1-1|TRBD1|TRBV5-1|17|-
TGCGCCAGCAGCTACGACTTCGGGACAGGGGGTAACACTGAAGCTTTCTTT
CASSYDFGTGGNTEAFF
>TRBJ1-2|TRBD1|TRBV14|17|few
TGTGCCAGCAGCCGGAATCTTGGACAGGGGAAGGGCTATGGCTACACCTTC
CASSRNLGQGKGYGYTF
>TRBJ1-1|TRBD1|TRBV5-1|16|few
TGCGCCAGCAGCTTAGGTCGACAGGGACGGAACACTGAAGCTTTCTTT
CASSLGRQGRNTEAFF
>TRBJ2-7|TRBD1|TRBV5-1|14|-
TGCGCCAGCAGCCGTGGACAGGGGGTCTACGAGCAGTACTTC
CASSRGQGVYEQYF
>TRBJ2-5|-|TRBV29-1|15|-
TGCAGCGTTGGTTCACCGGCTTGGGGAACAGAGACCCAGTACTTC
CSVGSPAWGTETQYF
>TRBJ2-6|-|TRBV5-6|15|-
TGTGCCAGCGCGGTTCATAACGCTGGGGCCAACGTCCTGACTTTC
CASAVHNAGANVLTF